This TCR beta chain was sequenced in a study of human T cells and chemical hapten exposure. About the research overall: Patients were given diphenylcyclopropenone on the scalp weekly across the roughly 25-week study.

This clonotype was seen only a few times. What it recognizes is unknown. Time point here: pre-sensitization, week 0. Treatment indicated: therapeutic diphenylcyclopropenone sensitization with weekly scalp DPC. The V gene's germline CDR1 is SGHRS and CDR2 YFSETQ. Trimming took off 5 bases at V and 3 bases at J, with 12 bases between the two ends. The CDR3 runs 14 residues. Findings and limits, study-wide: TCRs at a frequency above 1 in 1000 stayed unchanged with DPC sensitization. Clustering by CDR3 similarity yielded significantly more large clusters from expanded TCRs than controls.

TCRdb re-called the RACE reads with MiXCR, one entry per CDR3 protein. The table has more than 100,000 distinct CDR3 sequences, approximately 13% seen once. The sequencing used whole blood, collected in connection with sensitization to the hapten diphenylcyclopropenone (DPC). The chain employs TRBV5-1 and TRBJ2-1; perhaps TRBD2 as D (6 bases). This sequence originates from a woman aged 18-30 years with alopecia areata. Some clones in this sample may be carry-over from other donors' samples. CDR3 sequence reads: CASRSAGSYNEQFF. As DNA, the CDR3 is TGCGCCAGCAGGTCGGCGGGGAGCTACAATGAGCAGTTCTTC.